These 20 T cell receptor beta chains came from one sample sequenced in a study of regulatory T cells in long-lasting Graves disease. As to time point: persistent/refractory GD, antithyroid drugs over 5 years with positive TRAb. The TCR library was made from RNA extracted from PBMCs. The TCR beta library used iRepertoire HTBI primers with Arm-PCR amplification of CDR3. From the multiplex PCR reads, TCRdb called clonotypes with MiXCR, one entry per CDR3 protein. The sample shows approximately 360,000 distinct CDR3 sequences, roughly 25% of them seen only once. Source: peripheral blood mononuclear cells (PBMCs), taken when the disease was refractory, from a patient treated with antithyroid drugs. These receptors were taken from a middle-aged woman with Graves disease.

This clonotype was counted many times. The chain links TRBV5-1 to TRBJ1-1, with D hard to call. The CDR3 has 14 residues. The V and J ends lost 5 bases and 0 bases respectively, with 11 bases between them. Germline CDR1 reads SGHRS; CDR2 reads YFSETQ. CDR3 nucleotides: TGCGCCAGCAGGACCAACTTTATGAACACTGAAGCTTTCTTT. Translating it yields CASRTNFMNTEAFF.

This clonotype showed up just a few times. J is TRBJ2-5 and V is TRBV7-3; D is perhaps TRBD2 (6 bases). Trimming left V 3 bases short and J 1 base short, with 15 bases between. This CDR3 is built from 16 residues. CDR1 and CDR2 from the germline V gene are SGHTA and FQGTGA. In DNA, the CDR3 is TGTGCCAGCAGCTTGGGGCCGGGACTTGGCCAAGAGACCCAGTACTTC. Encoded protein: CASSLGPGLGQETQYF. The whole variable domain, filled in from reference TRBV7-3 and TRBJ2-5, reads GAGVSQTPSNKVTEKGKYVELRCDPISGHTALYWYRQSLGQGPEFLIYFQGTGAADDSGLPNDRFFAVRPEGSVSTLKIQRTERGDSAVYLCASSLGPGLGQETQYFGPGTRLLVL.

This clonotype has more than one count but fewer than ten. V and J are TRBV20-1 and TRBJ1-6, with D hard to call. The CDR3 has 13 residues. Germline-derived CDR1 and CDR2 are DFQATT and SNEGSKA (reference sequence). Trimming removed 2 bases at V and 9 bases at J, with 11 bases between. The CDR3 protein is CSARNAIFSPLHF. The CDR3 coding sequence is TGCAGTGCTAGAAACGCCATATTTTCACCCCTCCACTTT.

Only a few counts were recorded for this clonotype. The CDR3 bases are TGCGCCAGCAGCTGGACTAGCGGGAGGACTGGAGCCTACGAGCAGTACTTC. Translation gives CASSWTSGRTGAYEQYF. The V gene is TRBV5-1, the J gene TRBJ2-7, with 14 nucleotides matching TRBD2. The CDR3 contains 17 residues. The V gene's germline CDR1 is SGHRS and CDR2 YFSETQ. V shed 3 bases, J shed 2 bases, and the junction held 7 bases outside the gene matches.

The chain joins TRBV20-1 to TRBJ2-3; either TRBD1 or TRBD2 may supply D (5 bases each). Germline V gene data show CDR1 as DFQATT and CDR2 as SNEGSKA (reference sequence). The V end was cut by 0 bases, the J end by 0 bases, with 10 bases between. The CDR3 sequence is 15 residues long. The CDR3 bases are TGCAGTGCTAGAGATCCGGGGCGCAGCACAGATACGCAGTATTTT. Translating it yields CSARDPGRSTDTQYF.

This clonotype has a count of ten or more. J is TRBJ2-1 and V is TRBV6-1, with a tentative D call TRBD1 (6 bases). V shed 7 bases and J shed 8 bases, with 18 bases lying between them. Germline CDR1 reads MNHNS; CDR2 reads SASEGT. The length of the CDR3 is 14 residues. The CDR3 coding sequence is TGTGCCAGCAATAGTTTAACAGGGCGGGATGAGCAGTTCTTC. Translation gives CASNSLTGRDEQFF.

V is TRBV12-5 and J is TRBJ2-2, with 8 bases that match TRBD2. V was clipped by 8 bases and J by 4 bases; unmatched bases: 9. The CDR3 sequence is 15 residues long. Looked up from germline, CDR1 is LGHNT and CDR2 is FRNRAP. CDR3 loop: CASRTGGRFTGELFF. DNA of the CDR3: TGTGCTAGTCGGACGGGAGGGCGGTTCACCGGGGAGCTGTTTTTT.

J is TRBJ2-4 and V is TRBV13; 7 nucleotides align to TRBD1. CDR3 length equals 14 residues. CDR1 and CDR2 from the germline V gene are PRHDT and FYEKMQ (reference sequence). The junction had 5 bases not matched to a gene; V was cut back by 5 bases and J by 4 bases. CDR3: CASSRRGLKNIQYF. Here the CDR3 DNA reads TGTGCCAGCAGCCGAAGGGGGCTTAAAAACATTCAGTACTTC.

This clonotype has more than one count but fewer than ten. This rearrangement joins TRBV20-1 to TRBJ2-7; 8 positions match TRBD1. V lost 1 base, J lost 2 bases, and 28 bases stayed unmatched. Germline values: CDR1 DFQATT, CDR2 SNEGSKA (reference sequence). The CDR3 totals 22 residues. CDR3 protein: CSARGQTLNRGRAPTNAYEQYF. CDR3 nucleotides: TGCAGTGCTAGAGGGCAGACCTTAAACAGGGGGAGAGCTCCCACAAACGCCTACGAGCAGTACTTC.

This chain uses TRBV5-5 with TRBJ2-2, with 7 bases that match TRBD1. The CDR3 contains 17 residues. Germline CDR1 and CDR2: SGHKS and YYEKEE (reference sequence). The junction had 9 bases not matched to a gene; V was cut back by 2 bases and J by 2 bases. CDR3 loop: CASSLTGTAINTGELFF. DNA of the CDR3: TGTGCCAGCAGCTTAACCGGGACAGCCATTAACACCGGGGAGCTGTTTTTT.

For the CDR3, the DNA is TGTGCCACCAGCAACGACAGGGGGGCCTACGAGCAGTACTTC. Amino acids: CATSNDRGAYEQYF. The chain uses TRBV15 and TRBJ2-7, with 9 bases lining up with TRBD1. Germline V gene lookup returns CDR1 LNHNV and CDR2 YYDKDF (reference sequence). Trimming at V came to 4 bases and at J to 2 bases, leaving 3 bases not matched to a gene. This CDR3 is built from 14 residues. Drawing the rest from reference TRBV15 and TRBJ2-7, the complete variable domain is DAMVIQNPRYQVTQFGKPVTLSCSQTLNHNVMYWYQQKSSQAPKLLFHYYDKDFNNEADTPDNFQSRRPNTSFCFLDIRSPGLGDTAMYLCATSNDRGAYEQYFGPGTRLTVT.

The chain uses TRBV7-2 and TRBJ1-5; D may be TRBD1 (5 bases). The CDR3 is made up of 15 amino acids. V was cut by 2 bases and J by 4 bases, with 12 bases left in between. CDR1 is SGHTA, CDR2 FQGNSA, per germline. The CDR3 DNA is TGTGCCAGCAGCTTAATGTCCGGGGGTAATCAGCCCCAGCATTTT. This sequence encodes CASSLMSGGNQPQHF. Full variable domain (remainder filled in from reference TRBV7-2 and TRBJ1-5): GAGVSQSPSNKVTEKGKDVELRCDPISGHTALYWYRQSLGQGLEFLIYFQGNSAPDKSGLPSDRFSAERTGGSVSTLTIQRTQQEDSAVYLCASSLMSGGNQPQHFGDGTRLSIL.

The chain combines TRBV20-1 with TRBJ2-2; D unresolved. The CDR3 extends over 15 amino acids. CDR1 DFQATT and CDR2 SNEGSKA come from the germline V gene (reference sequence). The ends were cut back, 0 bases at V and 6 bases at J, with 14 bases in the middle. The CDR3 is CSARDRARWAGELFF. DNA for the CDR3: TGCAGTGCTAGAGATCGGGCAAGGTGGGCCGGGGAGCTGTTTTTT.

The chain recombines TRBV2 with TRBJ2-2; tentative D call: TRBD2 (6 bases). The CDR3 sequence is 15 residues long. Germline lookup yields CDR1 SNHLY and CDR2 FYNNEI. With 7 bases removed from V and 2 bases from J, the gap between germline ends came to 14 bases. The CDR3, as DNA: TGTGCCAGCACCGTCGGGACTCTCAACACCGGGGAGCTGTTTTTT. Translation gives CASTVGTLNTGELFF.

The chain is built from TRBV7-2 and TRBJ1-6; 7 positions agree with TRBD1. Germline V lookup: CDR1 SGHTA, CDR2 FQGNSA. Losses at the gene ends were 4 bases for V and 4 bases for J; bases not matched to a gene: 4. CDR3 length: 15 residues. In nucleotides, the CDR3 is TGTGCCAGCAGCTCTACAGGGGAGTATAATTCACCCCTCCACTTT. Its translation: CASSSTGEYNSPLHF.

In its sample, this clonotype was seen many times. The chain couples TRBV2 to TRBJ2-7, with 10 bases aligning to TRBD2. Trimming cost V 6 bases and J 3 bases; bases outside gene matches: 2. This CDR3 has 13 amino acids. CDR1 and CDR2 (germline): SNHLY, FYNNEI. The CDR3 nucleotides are TGTGCCAGCAGAGGACTAGCGGACTACGAGCAGTACTTC. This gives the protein CASRGLADYEQYF.

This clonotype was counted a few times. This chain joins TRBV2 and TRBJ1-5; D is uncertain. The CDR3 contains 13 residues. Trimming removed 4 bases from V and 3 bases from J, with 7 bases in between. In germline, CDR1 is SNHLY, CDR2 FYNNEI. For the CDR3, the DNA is TGTGCCAGCAGTGTTGGCTACAATCAGCCCCAGCATTTT. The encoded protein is CASSVGYNQPQHF.

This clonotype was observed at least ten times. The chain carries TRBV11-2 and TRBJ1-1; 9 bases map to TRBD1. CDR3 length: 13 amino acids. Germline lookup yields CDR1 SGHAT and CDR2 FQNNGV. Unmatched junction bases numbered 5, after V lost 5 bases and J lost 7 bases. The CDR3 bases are TGTGCCAGCAGCCCGGACAGGGGAGTTGAAGCTTTCTTT. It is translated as CASSPDRGVEAFF.

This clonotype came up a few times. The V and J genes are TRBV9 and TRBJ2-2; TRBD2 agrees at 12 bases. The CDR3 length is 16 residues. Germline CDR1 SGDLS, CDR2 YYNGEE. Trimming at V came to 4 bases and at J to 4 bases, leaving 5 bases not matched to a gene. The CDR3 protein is CASSRGLAGSTGELFF. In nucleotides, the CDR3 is TGTGCCAGCAGCCGGGGACTAGCGGGTTCCACCGGGGAGCTGTTTTTT.

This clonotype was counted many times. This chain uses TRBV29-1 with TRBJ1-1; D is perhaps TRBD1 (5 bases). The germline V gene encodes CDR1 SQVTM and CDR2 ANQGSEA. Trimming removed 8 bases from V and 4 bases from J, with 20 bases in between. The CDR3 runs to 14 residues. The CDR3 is CSSRKGTLGTEAFF. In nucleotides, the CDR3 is TGCAGCTCCCGGAAAGGGACTCTCGGCACTGAAGCTTTCTTT. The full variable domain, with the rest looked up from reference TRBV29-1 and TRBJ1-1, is SAVISQKPSRDICQRGTSLTIQCQVDSQVTMMFWYRQQPGQSLTLIATANQGSEATYESGFVIDKFPISRPNLTFSTLTVSNMSPEDSSIYLCSSRKGTLGTEAFFGQGTRLTVV.